Listed here are 6 T cell receptor beta chains from one sample, sequenced in a study of a mutant IDH1 vaccine in newly diagnosed glioma (dated by TCRdb to the early 2020s). Library prep was done by the immunoSEQ multiplex PCR assay. This is the immuneACCESS table as TCRdb keeps it, with only in-frame sequences that have V and J called. A part of the clones is gone; compared with another copy, unresolved V genes explain less than half, and the rest is unexplained. The sample yields tens of thousands of clones; roughly 82% were counted once. The top ten clonotypes cover around 8.9% of the sample. The label giving this sample's time point can be read as: week 47, end of study. Each vaccine dose was 300 ug of a 20-mer mutant IDH1 peptide in Montanide, given subcutaneously with topical imiquimod. These receptors lack a known antigen. Sequenced material: PBMCs, taken from a glioma patient whose treatment included an IDH1 peptide vaccine. The origin of the receptors is a middle-aged man with glioma.

Details on this clone: The sample carries other DNA sequences with the same CDR3. The rearrangement links TRBV11-2 to TRBJ1-1; weak D call: TRBD1 (6 bases). The germline gives CDR1 SGHAT, CDR2 FQNNGV. The CDR3 has 18 amino acids. V lost 4 bases, J lost 5 bases, and 26 bases lay in between. The CDR3 region is CASSSPWGGEGERTEAFF. CDR3 DNA: TGTGCCAGCAGCTCCCCATGGGGGGGCGAGGGGGAGAGGACTGAAGCTTTCTTT.

The rearrangement joins TRBV10-3 to TRBJ2-7; 7 bases match TRBD1. CDR1 and CDR2 from the germline V gene are ENHRY and SYGVKD. The CDR3 contains 13 residues. The ends lost 10 bases at V and 2 bases at J; junction bases unmatched: 8. The CDR3 loop is CATRPGQTYEQYF. The CDR3 DNA is TGTGCCACCCGCCCGGGACAGACCTACGAGCAGTACTTC.

The chain recombines TRBV11-2 with TRBJ2-1, with D possibly being TRBD2 (5 bases). Between the trimmed V and J ends, which lost 6 bases and 0 bases, there was a span of 12 bases. The germline V gene encodes CDR1 SGHAT and CDR2 FQNNGV. This CDR3 is built from 15 residues. CDR3 sequence reads: CASSLDSNSYNEQFF. The CDR3 region has the DNA TGTGCCAGCAGTTTGGACTCGAACTCCTACAATGAGCAGTTCTTC.

The V gene is TRBV5-6, the J gene TRBJ2-3; D call uncertain. The CDR3 covers 14 residues. Germline CDR1 reads SGHDT; CDR2 reads YYEEEE. V dropped 1 base and J dropped 4 bases, with 10 bases sitting between them. The CDR3 spells CASSLFKKSDTQYF. DNA for the CDR3: TGTGCCAGCAGCTTGTTCAAGAAATCAGATACGCAGTATTTT. The whole variable domain, remainder taken from reference TRBV5-6 and TRBJ2-3, is DAGVTQSPTHLIKTRGQQVTLRCSPKSGHDTVSWYQQALGQGPQFIFQYYEEEERQRGNFPDRFSGHQFPNYSSELNVNALLLGDSALYLCASSLFKKSDTQYFGPGTRLTVL.

The chain is built from TRBV9 and TRBJ2-1, with 8 bases that match TRBD1. The V and J ends lost 4 bases and 5 bases, in that order; junction bases with no gene match: 8. The CDR3 runs to 15 residues. Germline-derived CDR1 and CDR2 are SGDLS and YYNGEE. CDR3 residues: CASSSQTGADNEQFF. The CDR3 nucleotides are TGTGCCAGCAGCTCCCAGACAGGGGCTGACAATGAGCAGTTCTTC.

In DNA form, the CDR3 reads TGTGCCAGCAGCTTAGGGGGACTAGCGGGCTGGTTCTTC. Protein: CASSLGGLAGWFF. The rearrangement links TRBV7-9 to TRBJ2-1; TRBD2 agrees at 12 bases. This CDR3 contains 13 residues. The germline V gene has CDR1 SEHNR and CDR2 FQNEAQ (reference sequence). The V and J ends lost 1 base and 15 bases, in that order; junction bases with no gene match: 4.